Ten or more counts support the clone carrying this TCR beta chain. Antigen: not known. There are 13 residues in the CDR3. Trimming took 3 bases from V and 2 from J, leaving 10 bases between them. Germline-derived CDR1 and CDR2 are DFQATT and SNEGSKA (reference sequence). It was with a sample-barcoded 5' primer and a J-beta primer mix that a second PCR of roughly 7 to 12 cycles was run. Via MiXCR, TCRdb re-called the 5' RACE reads, giving one row per CDR3 protein. The table shows about 320,000 distinct CDR3 sequences, with 27% occurring only once. Extraction yielded at least 5 micrograms of total RNA per sample. The data were taken from a study of blood T cells in healthy people across ages. Study-level points and caveats: It was held that the diversity estimates obtained from one million T cells were underestimates. CMV status of donors was unknown, possibly confounding expanded clonotype changes.

This sequence originates from a woman in her seventies in good health. The gene calls are TRBV20-1 and TRBJ2-5; no clear D. The sample consisted of blood. DNA for the CDR3: TGCAGTGCTAGCGGAACCGTTCAAGAGACCCAGTACTTC. Amino acids: CSASGTVQETQYF.